This T cell receptor (beta chain) was sequenced in a study of graft-versus-host responses after intestinal transplantation. On the study more broadly: All recipients were given anti-thymocyte globulin induction, and tacrolimus and steroids were then administered for 2 to 3 years.

Notes on the study in general: Subjects displaying graft-donor T cell macrochimerism possessed elevated graft-versus-host to host-versus-graft clonal ratios inside allografts. GvH clones appeared in recipient marrow, some first in ileum or blood.

The table came from immunoSEQ multiplex PCR; TCRdb's copy has only in-frame clones and leaves some out. Here the sample spans roughly 99,000 clones, 86% being singletons. As for this clone: Its antigen is still unknown.

V was pared by 5 bases and J by 0 bases, with 13 bases of the junction left unmatched. The CDR3 totals 17 residues. CDR1 and CDR2 (germline): MDHEN, SYDVKM. The material sequenced was PBMCs, taken 255 days after intestinal transplant. The chain links TRBV28 to TRBJ2-7, with 7 bases fitting TRBD1. This receptor was obtained from a human patient who received an intestinal transplant, so some T cells may come from the graft donor. CDR3 in DNA: TGTGCCAGCAGTCCCAGCCCGGGACAGTTAGACTCCTACGAGCAGTACTTC. It encodes CASSPSPGQLDSYEQYF.